Detailed here is one T cell receptor (beta chain). The source of the sample is a study of blood T cell dynamics during melanoma immunotherapy. The V end lost 1 base, the J end lost 7 bases, and 17 bases lay between the germline ends. The CDR3 consists of 15 residues. The germline V gene has CDR1 LNHDA and CDR2 SQIVND (reference sequence). Time point denoted: week 3, after first cycle of checkpoint inhibitor. Response was assessed by RECIST 1.1 at 12 weeks, except a couple of rapid progressors. Patients had no prior systemic cancer treatment, immunosuppressants or other active cancers. A fixed DNA input of roughly 0.35 ug was used per bulk PBMC sample. Sequenced by immunoSEQ multiplex PCR; TCRdb stores in-frame clones only, minus some. The repertoire consists of under 20,000 clones, with nearly 90% occurring once and the leading ten covering over 6%.

The TCR comes from a human donor with melanoma. The J gene is TRBJ2-7, the V gene TRBV19; D may be TRBD2 (6 bases). Sequenced here: blood, sampled from a patient treated with checkpoint blockade. The CDR3 nucleotides are TGTGCCAGTAGTATAGTCTCTGCGGCTAGCGATGAGCAGTACTTC. It codes for CASSIVSAASDEQYF.